Listed below are T cell receptor beta chains from one sample, sequenced in a study of blood T cell repertoires in COVID-19. Data came from immunoSEQ multiplex PCR; TCRdb stores just in-frame clones and leaves some out. The sample includes 95,000 to 150,000 clones, 85% to 90% seen only once; the top ten take 3% to 4%. What was sequenced was peripheral blood. These receptors were taken from a man between 60 and 70 years old with acute or convalescent COVID-19. Each CDR3 is given without its conserved first and last residue.

v_gene: TRBV16; j_gene: TRBJ1-1; CDR3aa: ASSPRQERGREAF
v_gene: TRBV29-1; j_gene: TRBJ2-2; CDR3aa: SVKDRAGTGELF
v_gene: TRBV5-1; j_gene: TRBJ2-7; CDR3aa: ASGGQGAGRYEQY
v_gene: TRBV5-1; j_gene: TRBJ1-2; CDR3aa: ASSWGDGYT
v_gene: TRBV6-5; j_gene: TRBJ2-7; CDR3aa: ASRATSGRAQEQY
v_gene: TRBV9; j_gene: TRBJ2-1; CDR3aa: ASSAGDSPNEQF
v_gene: TRBV7-2; j_gene: TRBJ2-2; CDR3aa: ASRSGLAGATGELF
v_gene: TRBV28; j_gene: TRBJ2-7; CDR3aa: ASSPTSGSYEQY
v_gene: TRBV7-2; j_gene: TRBJ2-3; CDR3aa: ASSLMGGSTDTQY
v_gene: TRBV9; j_gene: TRBJ2-3; CDR3aa: ASSVDPTGAPRSSTDTQY
v_gene: TRBV11-3; j_gene: TRBJ2-3; CDR3aa: ASSFHGEAQY
v_gene: TRBV10-2; j_gene: TRBJ1-1; CDR3aa: ASSEGRGASEAF
v_gene: TRBV18; j_gene: TRBJ2-5; CDR3aa: ASSVYQETQY
v_gene: TRBV6-5; j_gene: TRBJ2-7; CDR3aa: ASSTGSSRY
v_gene: TRBV15; j_gene: TRBJ2-7; CDR3aa: ATSSRGTSGGGQY
v_gene: TRBV18; j_gene: TRBJ1-3; CDR3aa: ASSPPGSGNTIY
v_gene: TRBV7-8; j_gene: TRBJ2-7; CDR3aa: ASSWDSRTSPLREQY
v_gene: TRBV28; j_gene: TRBJ2-7; CDR3aa: ASSLSRQNEQY
v_gene: TRBV5-4; j_gene: TRBJ2-5; CDR3aa: ASSKGTGEETQY
v_gene: TRBV5-1; j_gene: TRBJ2-3; CDR3aa: ASSTPTGTSTDTQY
v_gene: TRBV9; j_gene: TRBJ2-1; CDR3aa: ASSVEGTVDNEQF
v_gene: TRBV6-5; j_gene: TRBJ1-1; CDR3aa: ASSIDRAREAF
v_gene: TRBV4-2; j_gene: TRBJ2-4; CDR3aa: ASSQVGTGQNIQY
v_gene: TRBV10-3; j_gene: TRBJ1-3; CDR3aa: AISESEVRSSGNTIY
v_gene: TRBV19; j_gene: TRBJ1-1; CDR3aa: ASSMYGGSNTEAF
v_gene: TRBV6-2/TRBV6-3; j_gene: TRBJ2-1; CDR3aa: ASSYSLAGGWNEQF
v_gene: TRBV15; j_gene: TRBJ2-7; CDR3aa: ATSRDRLTSYEQY
v_gene: TRBV10-1; j_gene: TRBJ2-4; CDR3aa: ASMVQGEY
v_gene: TRBV3-1/TRBV3-2; j_gene: TRBJ1-6; CDR3aa: ASSQGAGNVDSPLH
v_gene: TRBV19; j_gene: TRBJ2-1; CDR3aa: ASRTQGLSYNEQF
v_gene: TRBV7-2; j_gene: TRBJ2-7; CDR3aa: ASSVRDTSYEQY
v_gene: TRBV7-2; j_gene: TRBJ2-4; CDR3aa: ASSSTTGTAAKNIQY
v_gene: TRBV4-3; j_gene: TRBJ1-5; CDR3aa: ASSQDYSNQPQH
v_gene: TRBV5-4; j_gene: TRBJ1-1; CDR3aa: ASSLVRTGGEAF
v_gene: TRBV9; j_gene: TRBJ1-2; CDR3aa: ASSVEAGSGYYGYT